This T cell receptor (beta chain) was sequenced for a study of CD8 T cells in Susac syndrome. Study summary: Within the sequenced Susac syndrome patient group, more than 5 exhibited active disease and roughly 8 were in remission. When their blood was taken, patients with Susac syndrome were therapy-naive, taking corticosteroids, or taking intravenous immunoglobulin alone.

An amount of RNA that ranged from roughly 0.5 to 1 ug was reverse transcribed with random hexamers. The authors amplified TCR beta CDR3 across 54 Vbeta and 13 Jbeta using immunoSEQ multiplex PCR. TCRdb used MiXCR to reprocess the immunoSEQ multiplex PCR reads, holding one entry per CDR3 protein. The sample has roughly 75,000 distinct CDR3 sequences, roughly 93% seen once. This CDR3 region has 15 residues. Germline V CDR1 and CDR2: SGHTA, FQGNSA. V gave up 5 bases and J gave up 4 bases, with 17 bases separating them. The chain uses TRBV7-2 and TRBJ2-5; D might be TRBD1 (5 bases). Sequenced input: CD4+ T cells from PBMCs. The sequence came from a human donor with Susac syndrome. CDR3 bases: TGTGCCAGCAGCCCCAGGTCCGCAGGGCGAGAGACCCAGTACTTC. Residues: CASSPRSAGRETQYF.